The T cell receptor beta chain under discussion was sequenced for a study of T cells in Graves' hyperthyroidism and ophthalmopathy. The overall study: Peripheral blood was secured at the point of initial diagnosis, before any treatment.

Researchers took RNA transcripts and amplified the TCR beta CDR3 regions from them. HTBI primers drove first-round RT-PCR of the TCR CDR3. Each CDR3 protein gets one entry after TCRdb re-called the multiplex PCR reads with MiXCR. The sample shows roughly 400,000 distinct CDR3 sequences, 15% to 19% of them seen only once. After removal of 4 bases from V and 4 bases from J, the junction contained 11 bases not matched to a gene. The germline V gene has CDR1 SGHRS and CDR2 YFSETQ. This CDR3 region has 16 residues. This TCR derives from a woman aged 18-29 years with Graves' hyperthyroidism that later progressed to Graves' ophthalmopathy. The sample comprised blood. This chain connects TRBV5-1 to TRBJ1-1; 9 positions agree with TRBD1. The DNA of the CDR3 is TGCGCCAGCAGCGCCACAGGGGGCGAGTGGAGCACTGAAGCTTTCTTT. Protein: CASSATGGEWSTEAFF.